The sequence of this TCR beta chain was determined in a study of cytomegalovirus exposure and HLA in healthy donors (dated by TCRdb to about 2017). About the study as a whole: In an earlier analysis of some 550 of the donors, approximately 300 Gb of sequence data and 117 million unique TCR beta sequences from 150 million to 200 million T cells were reported. Rather than drawing on any new phenotypic data, the later analysis identified candidate immune exposures from TCR beta sequences and the way those sequences occurred across donors. The study aimed to test whether signatures of past pathogen exposure could be identified by cataloging public T cell receptors. Typing coverage varied by locus: roughly 629-630 donors for A, B, C, DRB1 and DQB1; roughly 560 for DQA1; some 610 for DPA1; approximately 470 for DPB1. High-throughput TCR immunosequencing, statistical association of individual TCRs with disease status, and machine learning were combined to predict cytomegalovirus infection status. Four to six DR-DQ haplotypes were handled as single units for association and clustering, since linkage in the cohort was strong. Across around 400 genotyped donors of the cohort, an average of 235,054 unique TCR beta nucleotide sequences per donor were sequenced, and roughly 20% of those sequences were non-productive. Genome-wide SNP genotypes for about 55% of the roughly 670 donors were used in a later genetic analysis, which treated that subset as a discovery cohort. About 280 gigabases of sequencing data and approximately 80 million unique TCR sequences were included in an early release covering 550 to 800 HLA-typed donors. To study patterns of TCR occurrence, a later analysis re-analyzed previously published TCR beta repertoires from hundreds of donors and added high-resolution HLA genotyping. Every discovery cohort repertoire had been produced on one sequencing platform. Of the 300 to 500 genotyped donors, less than 90% were placed in the genetic ancestry cluster associated with self-reported Caucasian donors. An earlier analysis of more than 450 of the donors used high-throughput TCR beta sequencing to judge whether each TCR beta V gene segment behaved as functional or pseudogenic. Using immunosequencing, the study profiled T cell repertoires from about 620 subjects and related those repertoires to cytomegalovirus serostatus. A separate validation cohort of some 130 different subjects was used in addition to the 666-subject first cohort. Class I and class II HLA loci were covered by the typing at four-digit resolution. Donor age, sex, ethnicity and CMV serostatus were compiled together with the repertoire data. On the study overall, not on this receptor specifically: When HLA alleles, especially DR and DQ, strongly co-occurred, TCR associations were difficult to assign to individual alleles. In a later analysis, some 18,000 TCR beta sequences were associated with specific HLA alleles at a false discovery rate of 0.05. The cohort was sequenced for TCR beta chains only, and without alpha or paired-chain data the features that could be detected were limited. Compared with equally common non-associated chains, HLA-associated TCR beta chains in a later analysis were more clonally expanded and had lower generation probabilities. Correlated functional status among segregating V segments might be attributable to linkage disequilibrium, but an unknown experimental factor could not be ruled out. Because counts were too low, under 20 rarely observed V segments, including chromosome 9 orphons, were left out of the earlier analysis of some 600 of the donors. A further reported finding was that TCR beta sequences accurately predicted the HLA-A and HLA-B alleles for most subjects in the first cohort. A later analysis found that TCR association rates varied across HLA loci, with DRB1 alleles showing the most associated TCRs and HLA-C alleles the fewest. V-gene and J-gene trimming of TCR beta chains was associated with a missense DCLRE1C variant in a later genetic analysis, and the association was replicated in an independent cohort. A total of around 150 TCR beta chains were listed by the study as associated with cytomegalovirus. Because HLA typing was missing for some donors at each locus, association tests included only the typed subset. The authors suggested that the approach could potentially be extended to other disease states and immunological phenotypes. In a later genetic analysis, fewer N-insertions in productive TCRs were reported among donors in an Asian-associated ancestry cluster than the 666-donor mean. In a later analysis, most CMV-associated TCR beta chains were found to appear HLA-restricted, with HLA associations seemingly driven largely by CMV exposure. Across donors, most TCR sequences were observed very rarely, whereas some public TCRs were present in many individuals. A few of the identified cytomegalovirus-associated TCR beta chains were confirmed in vitro to be specific for cytomegalovirus antigens. CMV serostatus was the only immune exposure information available for the cohort. Broadly in line with IMGT annotations, most TCR beta V segments showed up in productive rearrangements about 87% or about 30% of the time in an earlier analysis of approximately 640 of the donors. Several of the top co-occurrence clusters appeared to be linked to parvovirus B19, influenza, CMV and Epstein-Barr virus, according to a later analysis. The classifier was reported to diagnose cytomegalovirus status with high specificity and sensitivity in both the original and validation cohorts. The presence/absence analyses assumed that sequencing depth was roughly uniform across donors, and that assumption may not be true. A cluster of highly shared sequence variants was judged likely to represent a technical artifact of the sequencing pipeline.

To prepare the library, the immunoSEQ multiplex PCR assay was applied. A mixture of 60 forward primers for TCR Vbeta segments and 13 reverse primers for TCR Jbeta segments was used in the multiplex PCR. A multiplex PCR assay on genomic DNA amplified the CDR3 region of rearranged TCR beta genes. Amplified TCR beta libraries were sequenced as 87-base-pair reads on the Illumina HiSeq System. The study's own analysis went as follows. In a later analysis, about 80 million unique TCR beta chains were counted across the approximately 640 repertoires, and approximately 11 million of these chains were shared by at least two donors. A nearest-neighbor algorithm error-corrected the raw reads and collapsed the reads into unique sequences, merging closely related sequences to remove PCR and sequencing errors. CDR3 sequences were aligned to IMGT reference sequences to assign V, D and J gene segments. For a sequence to be retained, a match of at least six nucleotides was required to both a V gene segment and a J gene segment. Rearrangements were classified as productive when the CDR3 lacked stop codons and remained in frame with V and J, and all other rearrangements were classified as non-productive. CDR3 was defined by IMGT convention, running from the second conserved V-encoded cysteine to the conserved J-encoded phenylalanine. Sequences without an unambiguous match to a single V gene segment were excluded from the earlier analysis of about 640 of the donors. An earlier analysis of 500 to 600 of the donors classified V segments as functional when productive rearrangements were above 56.7% and as segregating when the standard deviation between donors was above 5%. A statistical classification framework was developed to diagnose cytomegalovirus status using the catalog of TCR beta chain sequences. In a later analysis, TCR nucleotide sequences were compared against IMGT/GENE-DB human TR gene sequences so that V and J genes could be assigned. A later analysis assigned CDR3 sequences and most-parsimonious VDJ recombination scenarios with the TCRdist pipeline. In a later analysis, each TCR beta chain was defined by its CDR3 amino acid sequence together with its V-gene family, and reads without a unique V-gene family were excluded. As a way to deal with suspected cross-contamination and a sequencing artifact, a later analysis dropped 592 nucleotide sequences that were highly shared and had low generation probability. A later analysis calculated a clonal expansion index for each public chain from normalized within-repertoire ranks of inferred template counts. Generation probabilities in a later analysis came from a VDJ recombination model fitted to out-of-frame rearrangements, and those results were checked against IGoR. A later analysis scored TCR-TCR, TCR-HLA and TCR-CMV co-occurrence with hypergeometric tests, applying a repertoire-size bias correction to TCR pairs. To estimate false discovery rates, a later analysis permuted the HLA or CMV assignments 20 times. In a later analysis, co-occurring TCRs were grouped with DBSCAN, and TCRdist sequence similarity was added when clustering was performed within HLA-allele-positive subsets. Co-occurrence clustering excluded repertoires with fewer than 30,000 or more than 120,000 public chains, plus five with anomalous nucleotide sharing. Entries here come from immuneACCESS through TCRdb and include only in-frame sequences with V and J called. Some clones fail to appear in such tables; in the studies checked, an unresolved V gene covers under half of the shortfall, and the cause of the remainder is unknown. Clonal size and the V and J genes are those of that table, whereas D and trimming came from the DNA. Counted in this sample were 180,000 or so clones; 60% to 80% of them appeared once. Around 15% of the sample is taken by the ten largest.

The cohort comprised more than 550 healthy bone marrow donors. Cohort members were all nominally healthy when sampled, although unrecorded immune exposures were likely present. The donor tested CMV seropositive, placing the donor among the 289 seropositive members of the cohort. Each donor provided a peripheral blood sample, and peripheral blood mononuclear cells were used for TCR beta sequencing. The Qiagen DNeasy Blood Extraction Kit was used to extract genomic DNA from the blood cell samples. As regards this clone: The antigen this receptor binds is unknown. Per-base quality was not reported, and no clone a single base away is much larger than it.

The sequence was collected from a man in his forties or fifties in good health and CMV-seropositive. Sequenced sample: PBMCs.

CDR3 protein: CASSLRGGAHYEQYF. The nucleotides are TGTGCCAGCAGTTTAAGGGGGGGGGCACACTACGAGCAGTACTTC. Recombination linked TRBV28 to TRBJ2-7; 7 matching bases give a weak D call of TRBD2. V and J lose 2 bases and 3 bases, and a span of 14 bases separates them. Reading the germline V gene gives CDR1 MDHEN and CDR2 SYDVKM. From cysteine to phenylalanine, the CDR3 is 15 amino acids long. Left in the record is the CDR3 DNA by itself, 45 bases read in frame from the first base.